This TCR beta chain derives from a study of blood T cell repertoires in COVID-19. Turning to the study itself: Donors in the United States, Italy and Spain gave samples during acute or convalescent COVID-19. The cDNA or gDNA used as material had been derived from T cells, B-cell-depleted T cells, or PBMCs.

Per the study methods: Estimation of nucleated cell counts was performed using reference gene primer amplification. Clones were sequenced by immunoSEQ multiplex PCR, and TCRdb holds only the in-frame ones, with some missing. The V and J calls and clone size are taken from that table; D and trimming were inferred from the DNA. The sample has under 350,000 clones; 70% to 90% are singletons. Germline-derived CDR1 and CDR2 are SGDLS and YYNGEE. This CDR3 has 14 amino acids. Deletions cut 3 bases from V and 0 bases from J, with 9 bases between. Assignment of participants to cohorts was predicated upon participant-reported clinical history.

Sequencing was carried out using PBMCs or T cells enriched from blood (not recorded which). The chain recombines TRBV9 with TRBJ2-5; tentative D call: TRBD2 (6 bases). The source is a woman aged 35 to 49 with acute COVID-19. CDR3 sequence: CASSARTNQETQYF. In DNA form, the CDR3 reads TGTGCCAGCAGCGCACGGACTAACCAAGAGACCCAGTACTTC.